This TCR beta chain was profiled in a study of identical twins. This clonotype came up a few times. The CDR3 spans 16 residues. CDR1 SGHVS and CDR2 FQNEAQ come from the germline V gene. V gave up 6 bases and J gave up 0 bases, with 14 bases separating them. MiXCR, applied by TCRdb to the 5' RACE reads, yields one record per CDR3 protein. The data hold about 530,000 distinct CDR3 sequences, with about a fifth observed a single time. These data also featured in a second study, about yellow fever vaccine responses in identical twins.

Sequenced sample: CD4+ T cells sorted from blood. This receptor was taken from a woman aged 18-29 years in good health. The rearrangement links TRBV7-8 to TRBJ2-2; maybe TRBD2 (5 bases). In DNA form, the CDR3 reads TGTGCCAGCAGGCCTTTTTCGGGGTCGAACACCGGGGAGCTGTTTTTT. It specifies CASRPFSGSNTGELFF.